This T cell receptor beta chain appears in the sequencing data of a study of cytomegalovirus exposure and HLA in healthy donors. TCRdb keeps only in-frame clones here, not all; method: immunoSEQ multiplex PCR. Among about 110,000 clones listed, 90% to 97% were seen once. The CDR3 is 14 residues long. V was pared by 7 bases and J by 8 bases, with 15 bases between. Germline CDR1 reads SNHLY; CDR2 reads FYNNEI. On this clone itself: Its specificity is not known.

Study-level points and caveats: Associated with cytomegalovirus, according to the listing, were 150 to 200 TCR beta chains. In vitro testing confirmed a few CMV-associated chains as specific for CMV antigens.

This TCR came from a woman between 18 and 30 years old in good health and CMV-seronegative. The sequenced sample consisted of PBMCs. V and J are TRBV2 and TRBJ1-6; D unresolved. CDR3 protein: CASKSGPPDSPLHF. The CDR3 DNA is TGTGCCAGCAAGAGCGGACCTCCCGATTCACCCCTCCACTTT.